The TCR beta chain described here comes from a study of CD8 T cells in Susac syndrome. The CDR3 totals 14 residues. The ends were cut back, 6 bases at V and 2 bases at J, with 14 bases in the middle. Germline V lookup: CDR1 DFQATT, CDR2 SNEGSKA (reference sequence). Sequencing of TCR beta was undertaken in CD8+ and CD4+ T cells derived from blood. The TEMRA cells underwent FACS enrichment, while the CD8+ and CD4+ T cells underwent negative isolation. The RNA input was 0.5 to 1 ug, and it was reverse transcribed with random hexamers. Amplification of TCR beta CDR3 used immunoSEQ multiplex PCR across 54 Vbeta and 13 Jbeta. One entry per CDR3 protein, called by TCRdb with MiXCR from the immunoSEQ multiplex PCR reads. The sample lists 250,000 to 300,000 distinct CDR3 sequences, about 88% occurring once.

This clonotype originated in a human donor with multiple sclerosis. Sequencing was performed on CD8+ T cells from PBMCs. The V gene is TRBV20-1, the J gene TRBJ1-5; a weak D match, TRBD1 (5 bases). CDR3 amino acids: CSAPVIGGNQPQHF. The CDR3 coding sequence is TGCAGTGCGCCTGTAATAGGGGGCAATCAGCCCCAGCATTTT.